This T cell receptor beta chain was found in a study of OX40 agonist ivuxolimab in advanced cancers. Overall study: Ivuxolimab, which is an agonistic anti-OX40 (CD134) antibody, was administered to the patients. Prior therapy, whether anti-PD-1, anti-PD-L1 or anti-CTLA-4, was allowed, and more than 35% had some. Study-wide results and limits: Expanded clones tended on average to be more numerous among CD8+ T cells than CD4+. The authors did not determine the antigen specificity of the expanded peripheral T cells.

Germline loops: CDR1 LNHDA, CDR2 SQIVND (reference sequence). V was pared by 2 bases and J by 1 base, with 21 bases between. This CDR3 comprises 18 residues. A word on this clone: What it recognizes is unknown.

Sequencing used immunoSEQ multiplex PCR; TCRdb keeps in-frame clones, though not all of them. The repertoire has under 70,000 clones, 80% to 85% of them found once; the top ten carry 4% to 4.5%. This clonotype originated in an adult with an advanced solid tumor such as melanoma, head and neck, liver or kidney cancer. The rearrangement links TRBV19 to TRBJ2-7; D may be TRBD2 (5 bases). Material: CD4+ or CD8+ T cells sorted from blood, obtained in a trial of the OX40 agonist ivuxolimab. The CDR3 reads CASSITSNLRDPSYEQYF. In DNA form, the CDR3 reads TGTGCCAGTAGTATAACCTCTAATCTCCGGGATCCTTCCTACGAGCAGTACTTC.